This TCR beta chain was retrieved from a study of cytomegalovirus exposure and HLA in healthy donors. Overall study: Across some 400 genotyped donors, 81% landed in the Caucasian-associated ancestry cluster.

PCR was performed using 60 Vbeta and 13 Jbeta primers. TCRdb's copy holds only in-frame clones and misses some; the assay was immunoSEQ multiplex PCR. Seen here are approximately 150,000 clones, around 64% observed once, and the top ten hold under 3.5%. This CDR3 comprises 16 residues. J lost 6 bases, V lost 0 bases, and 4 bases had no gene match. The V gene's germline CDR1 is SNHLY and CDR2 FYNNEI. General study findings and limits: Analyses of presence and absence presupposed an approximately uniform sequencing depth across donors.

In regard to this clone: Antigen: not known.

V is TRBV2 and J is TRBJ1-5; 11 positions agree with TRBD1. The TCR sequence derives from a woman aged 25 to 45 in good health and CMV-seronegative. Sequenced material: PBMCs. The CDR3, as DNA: TGTGCCAGCAGTGAAGCAGGACAGGGGGCTGGTCAGCCCCAGCATTTT. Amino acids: CASSEAGQGAGQPQHF.